This TCR beta chain was observed in a study of blood T cell repertoires in COVID-19. Study summary: The samples span acute and convalescent COVID-19 from the United States, Italy and Spain. The analysed material was cDNA or gDNA that came from T cells, B-cell-depleted T cells, or PBMCs.

This clone was detected once. From germline, CDR1 is SGHRS and CDR2 YFSETQ. This CDR3 is built from 16 residues. Trimming cost V 4 bases and J 1 base; bases outside gene matches: 4. Sequenced by immunoSEQ multiplex PCR; TCRdb stores in-frame clones only, minus some. The sample contains 40,000 to 55,000 clones, 90% of which appear only once. The chain has TRBV5-1 and TRBJ2-2; 10 bases are shared with TRBD1. Sequencing was carried out using peripheral blood. This TCR was recovered from a human donor in a cohort sampled during active COVID-19. DNA for the CDR3: TGCGCCAGCAGCACGACAGGGGGCCAGAACACCGGGGAGCTGTTTTTT. It specifies CASSTTGGQNTGELFF.